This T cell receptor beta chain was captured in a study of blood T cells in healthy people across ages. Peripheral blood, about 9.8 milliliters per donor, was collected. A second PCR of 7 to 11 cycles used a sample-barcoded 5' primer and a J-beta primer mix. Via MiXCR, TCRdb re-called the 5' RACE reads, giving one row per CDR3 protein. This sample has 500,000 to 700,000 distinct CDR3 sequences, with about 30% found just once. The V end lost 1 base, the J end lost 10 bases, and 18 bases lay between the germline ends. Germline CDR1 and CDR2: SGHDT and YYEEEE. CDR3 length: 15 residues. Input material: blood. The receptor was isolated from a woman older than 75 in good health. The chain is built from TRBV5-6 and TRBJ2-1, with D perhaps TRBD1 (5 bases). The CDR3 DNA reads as TGTGCCAGCAGCTTGCTACAGGAGATAGCCTACGAGCAGTTCTTC. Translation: CASSLLQEIAYEQFF.